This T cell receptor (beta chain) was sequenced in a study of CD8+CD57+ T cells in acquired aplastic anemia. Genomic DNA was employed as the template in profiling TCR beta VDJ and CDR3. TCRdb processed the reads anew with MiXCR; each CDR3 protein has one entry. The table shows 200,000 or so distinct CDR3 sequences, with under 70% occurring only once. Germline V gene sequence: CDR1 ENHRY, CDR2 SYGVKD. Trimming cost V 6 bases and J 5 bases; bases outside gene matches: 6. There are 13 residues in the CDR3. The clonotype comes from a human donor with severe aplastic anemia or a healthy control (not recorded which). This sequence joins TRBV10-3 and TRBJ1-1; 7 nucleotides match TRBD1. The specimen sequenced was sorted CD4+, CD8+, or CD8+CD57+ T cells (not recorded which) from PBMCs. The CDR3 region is CAISPKTGTEAFF. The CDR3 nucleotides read TGTGCCATCAGCCCGAAGACAGGGACTGAAGCTTTCTTT.